This T cell receptor (beta chain) derives from a study of regulatory T cells in long-lasting Graves disease. CDR3 length equals 13 residues. V was pared by 0 bases and J by 7 bases, with 10 bases between. Germline V gene sequence: CDR1 MNHEY, CDR2 SMNVEV (reference sequence). Arm-PCR of CDR3 regions and iRepertoire HTBI primers were used to build TCR beta libraries. Authors' methods: The samples yielded 62 TRBV and around 14 TRBJ segments. TCRdb itself ran the multiplex PCR reads through MiXCR, one entry per CDR3 protein. These V and J calls rely on TCRdb rather than the paper's analysis. This table holds 350,000 to 500,000 distinct CDR3 sequences, roughly 15% found once. Indicated time point: newly diagnosed GD, antithyroid drugs for less than 3 months. Isolated PBMC RNA provided the starting material for the TCR library. Diagnosing Graves' disease relied on the American Thyroid Association guidelines.

The data were also submitted as part of a second study, on T cells in Graves' hyperthyroidism and ophthalmopathy.

This TCR came from a woman in her twenties or thirties with Graves disease. Material: peripheral blood mononuclear cells (PBMCs), obtained at new diagnosis, from a patient treated with antithyroid drugs. The chain joins TRBV27 to TRBJ2-7; D gene uncertain. CDR3 amino acids: CASSLSAHQEQYF. The DNA for the CDR3 is TGTGCCAGCAGTTTATCAGCCCACCAGGAGCAGTACTTC.